The T cell receptor (beta chain) under discussion was sequenced for a study of beta chain features in type 1 diabetes. Study overall: Cells sorted and examined across all samples totaled approximately 110 million.

What was sequenced were expressed TCRB transcripts, since all of the isolated RNA had been reverse transcribed. Only in-frame clones appear in the TCRdb table, and some are missing; sequencing was by immunoSEQ multiplex PCR. The sample includes around 400,000 clones, roughly 16% of them seen just once. Turning to this clone: The antigen remains undetermined.

V dropped 0 bases and J dropped 1 base, with 8 bases sitting between them. CDR3 size: 15 residues. Germline lookup yields CDR1 SGHTA and CDR2 FQGNSA. Study findings and constraints: Shorter templates may be favored by PCR, equally so in patients and controls.

The V gene is TRBV7-2, the J gene TRBJ2-3; D is uncertain. Sequenced: naive CD4+ T cells from blood. The sequence derives from a woman younger than 30 in good health. The CDR3 spells CASSLASAGTDTQYF. As DNA, the CDR3 is TGTGCCAGCAGCTTAGCGTCGGCGGGCACAGATACGCAGTATTTT.